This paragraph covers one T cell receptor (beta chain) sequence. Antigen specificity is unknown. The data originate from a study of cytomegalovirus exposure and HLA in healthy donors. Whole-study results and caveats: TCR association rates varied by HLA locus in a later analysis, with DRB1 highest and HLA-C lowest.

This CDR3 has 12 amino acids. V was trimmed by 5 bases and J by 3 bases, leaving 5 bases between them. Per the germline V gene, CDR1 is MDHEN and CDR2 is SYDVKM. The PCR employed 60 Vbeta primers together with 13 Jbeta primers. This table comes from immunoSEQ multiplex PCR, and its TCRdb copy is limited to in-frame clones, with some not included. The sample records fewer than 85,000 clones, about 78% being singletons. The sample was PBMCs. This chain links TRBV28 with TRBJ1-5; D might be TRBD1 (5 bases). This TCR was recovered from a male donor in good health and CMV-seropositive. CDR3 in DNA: TGTGCCAGCAGTGGGGCCAATCAGCCCCAGCATTTT. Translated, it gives CASSGANQPQHF.